The T cell receptor (beta chain) described here comes from a study of T cell responses to AZD1222 COVID-19 vaccine. At the level of the study: Second-dose intervals of approximately 4 or approximately 12 weeks were pooled.

Study observations and caveats: AZD1222 recipients seropositive at baseline numbered only five or six.

Turning to this clone: The antigen is unknown.

Sequenced by immunoSEQ multiplex PCR; TCRdb stores in-frame clones only, minus some. This sample has about 96,000 clones, with 80% to 90% found just once. The CDR3 loop spans 14 amino acids. V was pared by 5 bases and J by 7 bases, with 15 bases between. Germline V gene lookup returns CDR1 LNHDA and CDR2 SQIVND (reference sequence). Sequencing was performed on peripheral blood, taken on day 0 of AZD1222 vaccination. The chain uses TRBV19 and TRBJ2-1; weak D call: TRBD1 (6 bases). The sequence derives from an adult in good health. DNA of the CDR3: TGTGCCAGTAGTCCAAACCGGGACAATAATGAGCAGTTCTTC. Amino acid sequence: CASSPNRDNNEQFF. The full variable domain, with the rest looked up from reference TRBV19 and TRBJ2-1, is DGGITQSPKYLFRKEGQNVTLSCEQNLNHDAMYWYRQDPGQGLRLIYYSQIVNDFQKGDIAEGYSVSREKKESFPLTVTSAQKNPTAFYLCASSPNRDNNEQFFGPGTRLTVL.